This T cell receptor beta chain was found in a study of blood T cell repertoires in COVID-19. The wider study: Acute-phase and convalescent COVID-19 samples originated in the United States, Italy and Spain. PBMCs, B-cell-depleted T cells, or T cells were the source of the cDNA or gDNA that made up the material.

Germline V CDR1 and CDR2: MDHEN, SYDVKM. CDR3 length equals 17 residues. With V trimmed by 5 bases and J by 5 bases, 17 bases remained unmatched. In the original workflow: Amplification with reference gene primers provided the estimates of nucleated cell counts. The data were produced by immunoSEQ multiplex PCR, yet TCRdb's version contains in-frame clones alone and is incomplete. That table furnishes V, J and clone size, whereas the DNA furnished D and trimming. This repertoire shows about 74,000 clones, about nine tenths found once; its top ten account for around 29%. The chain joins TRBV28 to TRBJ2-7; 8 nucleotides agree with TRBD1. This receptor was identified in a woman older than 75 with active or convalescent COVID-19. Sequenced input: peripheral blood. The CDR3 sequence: CASSPLDGQGRSDEQYF. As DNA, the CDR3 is TGTGCCAGCAGTCCATTAGATGGACAGGGACGGTCCGACGAGCAGTACTTC.